The clone carrying this T cell receptor beta chain was seen only a few times. These data are taken from a study of T-cell memory formation after mild COVID-19. This CDR3 has 12 amino acids. Germline V CDR1 and CDR2: SGHRS, YFSETQ. With 2 bases removed from V and 5 bases from J, the gap between germline ends came to 7 bases. TCRdb re-called the 5' RACE reads with MiXCR, one entry per CDR3 protein. In the table there are approximately 82,000 distinct CDR3 sequences, more than 10% of which are singletons. The material sequenced was PBMCs or a T cell subset sorted from them (not recorded which). The clonotype originates from a man between 18 and 35 years old who had mild COVID-19 (a few samples of this study predate the infection). Cell type and time point are not known. The rearrangement links TRBV5-1 to TRBJ1-1; D not certain. DNA for the CDR3: TGCGCCAGCAGCTTACTGGGGACTGAAGCTTTCTTT. It encodes CASSLLGTEAFF. Filled out from reference TRBV5-1 and TRBJ1-1, the complete variable domain reads KAGVTQTPRYLIKTRGQQVTLSCSPISGHRSVSWYQQTPGQGLQFLFEYFSETQRNKGNFPGRFSGRQFSNSRSEMNVSTLELGDSALYLCASSLLGTEAFFGQGTRLTVV.